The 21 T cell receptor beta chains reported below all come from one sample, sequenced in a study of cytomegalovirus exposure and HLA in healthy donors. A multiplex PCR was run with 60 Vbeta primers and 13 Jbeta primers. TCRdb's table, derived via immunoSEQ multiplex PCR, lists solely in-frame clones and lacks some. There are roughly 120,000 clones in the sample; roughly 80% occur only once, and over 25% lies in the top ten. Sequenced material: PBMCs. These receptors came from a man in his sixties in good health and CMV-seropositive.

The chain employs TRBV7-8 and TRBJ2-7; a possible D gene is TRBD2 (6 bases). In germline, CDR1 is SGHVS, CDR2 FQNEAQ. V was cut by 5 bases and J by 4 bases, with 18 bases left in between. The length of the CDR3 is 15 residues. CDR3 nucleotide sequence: TGTGCCAGCAGCCGGGCGAGATTAGGACTATACGAGCAGTACTTC. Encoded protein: CASSRARLGLYEQYF.

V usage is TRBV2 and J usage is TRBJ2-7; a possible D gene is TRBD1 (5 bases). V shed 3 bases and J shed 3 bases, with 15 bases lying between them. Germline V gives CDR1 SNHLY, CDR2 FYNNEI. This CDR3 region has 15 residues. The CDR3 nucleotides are TGTGCCAGCAGTGACCCCAGGGTAGGGGACTACGAGCAGTACTTC. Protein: CASSDPRVGDYEQYF.

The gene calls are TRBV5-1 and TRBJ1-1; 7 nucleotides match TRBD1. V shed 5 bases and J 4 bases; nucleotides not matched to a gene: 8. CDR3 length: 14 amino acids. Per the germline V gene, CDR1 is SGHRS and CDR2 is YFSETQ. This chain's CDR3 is CASRTTGASTEAFF. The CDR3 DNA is TGCGCCAGCAGGACCACAGGGGCTTCCACTGAAGCTTTCTTT.

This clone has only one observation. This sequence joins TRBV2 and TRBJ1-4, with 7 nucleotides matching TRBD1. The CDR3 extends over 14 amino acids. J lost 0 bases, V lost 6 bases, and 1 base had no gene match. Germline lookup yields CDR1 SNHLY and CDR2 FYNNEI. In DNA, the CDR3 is TGTGCCAGCAGGACAGGGTCAACTAATGAAAAACTGTTTTTT. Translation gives CASRTGSTNEKLFF.

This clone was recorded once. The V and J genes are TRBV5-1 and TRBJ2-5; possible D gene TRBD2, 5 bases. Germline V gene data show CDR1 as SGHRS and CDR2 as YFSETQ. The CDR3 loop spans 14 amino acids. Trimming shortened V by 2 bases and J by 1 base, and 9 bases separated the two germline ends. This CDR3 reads CASSLRTSQETQYF. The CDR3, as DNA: TGCGCCAGCAGCTTACGGACTTCCCAAGAGACCCAGTACTTC.

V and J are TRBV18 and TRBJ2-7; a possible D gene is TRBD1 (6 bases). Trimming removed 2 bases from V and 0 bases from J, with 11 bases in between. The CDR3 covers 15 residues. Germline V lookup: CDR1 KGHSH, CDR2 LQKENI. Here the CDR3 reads CASSPRTDFSYEQYF. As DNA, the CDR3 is TGTGCCAGCTCACCAAGGACAGACTTCTCCTACGAGCAGTACTTC.

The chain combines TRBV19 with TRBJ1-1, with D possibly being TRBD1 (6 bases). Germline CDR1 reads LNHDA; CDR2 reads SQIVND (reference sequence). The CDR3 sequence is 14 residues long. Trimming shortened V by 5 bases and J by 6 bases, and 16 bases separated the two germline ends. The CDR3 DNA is TGTGCCAGTAGTTCAACAGGGTTTATTGCTGAAGCTTTCTTT. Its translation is CASSSTGFIAEAFF. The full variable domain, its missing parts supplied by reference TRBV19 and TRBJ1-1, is DGGITQSPKYLFRKEGQNVTLSCEQNLNHDAMYWYRQDPGQGLRLIYYSQIVNDFQKGDIAEGYSVSREKKESFPLTVTSAQKNPTAFYLCASSSTGFIAEAFFGQGTRLTVV.

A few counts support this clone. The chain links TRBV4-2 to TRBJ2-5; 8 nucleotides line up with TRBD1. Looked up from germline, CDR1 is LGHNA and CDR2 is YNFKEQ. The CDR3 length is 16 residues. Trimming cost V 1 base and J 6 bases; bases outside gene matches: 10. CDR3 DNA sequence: TGTGCCAGCAGCCAAGCGACCGGGCAGGGGGCAAAGACCCAGTACTTC. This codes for CASSQATGQGAKTQYF.

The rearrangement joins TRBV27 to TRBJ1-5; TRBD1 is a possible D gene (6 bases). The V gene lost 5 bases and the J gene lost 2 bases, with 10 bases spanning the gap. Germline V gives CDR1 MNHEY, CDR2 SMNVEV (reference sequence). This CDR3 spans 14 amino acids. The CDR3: CASSTGIGNQPQHF. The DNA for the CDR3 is TGTGCCAGCAGTACAGGGATCGGCAATCAGCCCCAGCATTTT.

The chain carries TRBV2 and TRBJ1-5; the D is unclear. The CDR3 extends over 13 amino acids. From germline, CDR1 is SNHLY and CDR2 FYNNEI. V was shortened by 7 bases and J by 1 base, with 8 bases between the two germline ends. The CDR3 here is CASTSGSNQPQHF. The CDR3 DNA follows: TGTGCCAGCACCTCCGGGAGCAATCAGCCCCAGCATTTT.

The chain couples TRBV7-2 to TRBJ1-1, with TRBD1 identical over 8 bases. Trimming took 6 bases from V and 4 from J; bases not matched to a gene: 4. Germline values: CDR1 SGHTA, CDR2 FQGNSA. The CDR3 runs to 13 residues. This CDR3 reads CASRLTGGTEAFF. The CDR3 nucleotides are TGTGCCAGCAGACTTACAGGGGGCACTGAAGCTTTCTTT.

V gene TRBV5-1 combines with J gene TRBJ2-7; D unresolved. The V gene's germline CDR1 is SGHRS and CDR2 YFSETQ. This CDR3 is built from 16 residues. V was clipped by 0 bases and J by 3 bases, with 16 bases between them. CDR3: CASSLDFADKGYEQYF. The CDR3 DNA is TGCGCCAGCAGCTTGGATTTTGCAGACAAAGGCTACGAGCAGTACTTC.

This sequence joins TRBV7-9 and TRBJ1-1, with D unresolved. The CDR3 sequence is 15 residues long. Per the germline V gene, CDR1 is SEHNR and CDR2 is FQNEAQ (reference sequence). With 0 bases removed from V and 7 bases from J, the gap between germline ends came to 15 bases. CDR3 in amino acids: CASSLASGTFIEAFF. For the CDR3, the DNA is TGTGCCAGCAGCTTAGCTTCCGGTACCTTTATTGAAGCTTTCTTT.

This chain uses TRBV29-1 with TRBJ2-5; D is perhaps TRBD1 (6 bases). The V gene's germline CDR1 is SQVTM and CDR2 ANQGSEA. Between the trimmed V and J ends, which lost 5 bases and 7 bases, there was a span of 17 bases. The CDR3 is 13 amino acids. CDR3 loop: CSVSQGFKGTQYF. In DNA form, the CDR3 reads TGCAGCGTTTCACAGGGCTTTAAGGGGACCCAGTACTTC.

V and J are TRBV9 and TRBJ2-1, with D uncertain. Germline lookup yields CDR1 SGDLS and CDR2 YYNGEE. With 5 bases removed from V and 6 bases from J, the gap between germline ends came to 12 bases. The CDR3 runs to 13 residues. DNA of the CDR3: TGTGCCAGCAGGGCCGGGTCCAGCAATGAGCAGTTCTTC. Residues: CASRAGSSNEQFF.

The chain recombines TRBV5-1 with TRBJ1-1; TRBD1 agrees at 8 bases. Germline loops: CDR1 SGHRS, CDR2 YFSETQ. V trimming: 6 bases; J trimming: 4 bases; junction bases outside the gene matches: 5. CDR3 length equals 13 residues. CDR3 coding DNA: TGCGCCAGCACCTTAACAGGGGGCACTGAAGCTTTCTTT. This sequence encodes CASTLTGGTEAFF.

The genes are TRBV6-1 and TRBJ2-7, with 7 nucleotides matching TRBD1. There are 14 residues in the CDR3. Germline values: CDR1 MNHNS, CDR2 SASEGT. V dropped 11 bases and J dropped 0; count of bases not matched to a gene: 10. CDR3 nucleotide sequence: TGTGCCGTAAGGACAGGCTCGAGCTCCTACGAGCAGTACTTC. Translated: CAVRTGSSSYEQYF.

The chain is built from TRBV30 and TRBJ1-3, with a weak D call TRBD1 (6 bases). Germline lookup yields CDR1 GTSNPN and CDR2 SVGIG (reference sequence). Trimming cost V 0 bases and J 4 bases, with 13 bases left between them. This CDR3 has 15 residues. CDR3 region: CAWSVPRGLGNTIYF. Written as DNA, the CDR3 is TGTGCCTGGAGTGTACCGCGGGGGCTAGGAAACACCATATATTTT.

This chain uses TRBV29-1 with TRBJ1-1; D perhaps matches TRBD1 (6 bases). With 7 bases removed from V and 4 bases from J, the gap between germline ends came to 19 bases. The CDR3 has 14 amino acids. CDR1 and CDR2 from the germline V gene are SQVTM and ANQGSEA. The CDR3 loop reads CSALYRADSTEAFF. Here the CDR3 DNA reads TGCAGCGCCCTTTACAGGGCTGATAGCACTGAAGCTTTCTTT. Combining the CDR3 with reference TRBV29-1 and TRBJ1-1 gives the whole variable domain SAVISQKPSRDICQRGTSLTIQCQVDSQVTMMFWYRQQPGQSLTLIATANQGSEATYESGFVIDKFPISRPNLTFSTLTVSNMSPEDSSIYLCSALYRADSTEAFFGQGTRLTVV.

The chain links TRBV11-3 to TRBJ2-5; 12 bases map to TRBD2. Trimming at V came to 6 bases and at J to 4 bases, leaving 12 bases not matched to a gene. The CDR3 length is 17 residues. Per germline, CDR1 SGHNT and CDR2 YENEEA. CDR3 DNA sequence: TGTGCCAGCAGTCTTGGGGCCGGACTAGCGGGACGAGAGACCCAGTACTTC. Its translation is CASSLGAGLAGRETQYF.

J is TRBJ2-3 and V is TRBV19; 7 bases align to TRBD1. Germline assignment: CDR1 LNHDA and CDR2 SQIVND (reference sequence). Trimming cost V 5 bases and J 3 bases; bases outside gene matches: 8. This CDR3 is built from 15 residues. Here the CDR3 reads CASSDPGQKTDTQYF. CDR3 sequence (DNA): TGTGCCAGTAGTGACCCGGGACAGAAGACAGATACGCAGTATTTT. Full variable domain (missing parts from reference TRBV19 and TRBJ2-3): DGGITQSPKYLFRKEGQNVTLSCEQNLNHDAMYWYRQDPGQGLRLIYYSQIVNDFQKGDIAEGYSVSREKKESFPLTVTSAQKNPTAFYLCASSDPGQKTDTQYFGPGTRLTVL.